This T cell receptor (beta chain) came from a study of cytomegalovirus exposure and HLA in healthy donors. Study-wide findings and caveats: Accurate predictions that matched the HLA-A and HLA-B alleles of most subjects were reportedly made from TCR beta sequences. Differences between HLA loci emerged in a later analysis of TCR association rates, with DRB1 most and HLA-C fewest. Association with HLA alleles at 0.05 false discovery rate was found for 17,000 or so TCR beta sequences in a later analysis. Sequencing likely generated an artifact that appeared as a cluster of highly shared sequence variants.

As to this clone: Its target is unknown.

Germline V gene sequence: CDR1 SNHLY, CDR2 FYNNEI. CDR3 length equals 14 residues. The V and J ends lost 7 bases and 8 bases, in that order; junction bases with no gene match: 12. The PCR had 60 Vbeta and 13 Jbeta primers. Assay: immunoSEQ multiplex PCR; the TCRdb copy retains only in-frame clones and omits some. The table lists 120,000 or so clones, more than 60% of them singletons, with nearly 9.5% in the top ten. This sequence originates from a woman aged 50 to 65 in good health and CMV-seropositive. The sample was PBMCs. The J gene is TRBJ2-3, the V gene TRBV2, with 7 bases fitting TRBD2. The CDR3: CASIRGRGVGTQYF. The CDR3 DNA follows: TGTGCCAGCATTCGAGGGAGGGGTGTGGGTACGCAGTATTTT.